This TCR beta chain was obtained from a study of cytomegalovirus exposure and HLA in healthy donors. Healthy donors of bone marrow made up the group. CDR3 length: 15 residues. CDR1 and CDR2 (germline): SGHRS, YFSETQ. J gave up 8 bases and V 4 bases, and 12 bases lay outside the gene matches. This PCR relied on a set of 60 Vbeta primers and 13 Jbeta primers. Data came from immunoSEQ multiplex PCR; TCRdb stores just in-frame clones and leaves some out. In the table there are about 130,000 clones, 70% to 80% of which are singletons. The clonotype originates from a man aged 25 to 40 in good health and CMV-seronegative. Sequencing used PBMCs. The rearrangement uses TRBV5-1 and TRBJ2-1; 7 nucleotides line up with TRBD2. CDR3 sequence: CASSEGLVVNDEQFF. The CDR3 DNA sequence: TGCGCCAGCAGCGAAGGACTAGTCGTAAACGATGAGCAGTTCTTC. Filled out from reference TRBV5-1 and TRBJ2-1, the complete variable domain reads KAGVTQTPRYLIKTRGQQVTLSCSPISGHRSVSWYQQTPGQGLQFLFEYFSETQRNKGNFPGRFSGRQFSNSRSEMNVSTLELGDSALYLCASSEGLVVNDEQFFGPGTRLTVL.